Listed below are T cell receptor beta chains from one sample, sequenced in a study of chemoradiotherapy in HPV16-positive cancers. Using immunoSEQ multiplex PCR, the repertoire was profiled, and TCRdb retains in-frame clones only, with some absent. The profile shows 20,000 to 25,000 clones, approximately 84% of them singletons. The source was blood, collected from a patient who underwent chemoradiotherapy. The receptors come from a human donor with HPV-associated anogenital cancer. The CDR3 runs from the conserved cysteine through the conserved F or W. D genes are given only for firm matches. Clone size appears in some rows only: once, few, many, or a class for an expanded clone.

D: NA; J: TRBJ1-3; size: NA; V: TRBV4-3; CDR3: CASSQDKGARVGSGNTIYF; DNA: TGCGCCAGCAGCCAAGATAAAGGGGCAAGGGTAGGGTCTGGAAACACCATATATTTT
D: NA; J: TRBJ2-7; size: once; V: TRBV15; CDR3: CATSRDHGIYEQYF; DNA: TGTGCCACCAGCAGAGATCATGGGATCTACGAGCAGTACTTC
D: NA; J: TRBJ2-7; size: large; V: TRBV9; CDR3: CASSSDGDSYEQYF; DNA: TGTGCCAGCAGCTCCGATGGGGACTCCTACGAGCAGTACTTC
D: TRBD2; J: TRBJ2-5; size: once; V: TRBV30; CDR3: CAWRGGRGGQETQYF; DNA: TGTGCCTGGAGGGGGGGTCGGGGAGGGCAAGAGACCCAGTACTTC
D: TRBD2; J: TRBJ2-6; size: NA; V: TRBV7-2; CDR3: CASSSMSGGPSSGANVLTF; DNA: TGTGCCAGCAGCTCAATGAGCGGGGGGCCCTCCTCTGGGGCCAACGTCCTGACTTTC
D: NA; J: TRBJ1-5; size: NA; V: TRBV10-2; CDR3: CASSEAPPSNQPQHF; DNA: TGCGCCAGCAGTGAAGCACCGCCCAGCAATCAGCCCCAGCATTTT
D: NA; J: TRBJ2-3; size: NA; V: TRBV6-1; CDR3: CASSAGDPTDTQYF; DNA: TGTGCCAGCAGTGCAGGGGATCCCACAGATACGCAGTATTTT
D: NA; J: TRBJ1-3; size: NA; V: TRBV9; CDR3: CASSVDRGASGNTIYF; DNA: TGTGCCAGCAGCGTAGATCGGGGGGCTAGTGGAAACACCATATATTTT
D: NA; J: TRBJ1-2; size: NA; V: TRBV9; CDR3: CASSPQQGPYGYTF; DNA: TGTGCCAGCAGCCCTCAACAGGGACCGTATGGCTACACCTTC
D: NA; J: TRBJ1-1; size: NA; V: TRBV27; CDR3: CASSPQGAGTEAFF; DNA: TGTGCCAGCAGTCCGCAGGGAGCCGGCACTGAAGCTTTCTTT
D: NA; J: TRBJ2-2; size: NA; V: TRBV7-3; CDR3: CASSFSGTGTGELFF; DNA: TGTGCCAGCAGCTTTAGCGGGACAGGCACCGGGGAGCTGTTTTTT
D: TRBD2; J: TRBJ2-2; size: once; V: TRBV9; CDR3: CASSPRTSGSFTGELFF; DNA: TGTGCCAGCAGCCCGCGGACTAGCGGGAGTTTCACCGGGGAGCTGTTTTTT
D: TRBD1; J: TRBJ2-7; size: NA; V: TRBV19; CDR3: CASSARDRGPYEQYF; DNA: TGTGCCAGTAGTGCTCGGGACAGGGGGCCCTACGAGCAGTACTTC
D: NA; J: TRBJ2-1; size: NA; V: TRBV9; CDR3: CASSVGTSGSYNEQFF; DNA: TGTGCCAGCAGCGTAGGGACCAGCGGCTCCTACAATGAGCAGTTCTTC
D: NA; J: TRBJ2-1; size: NA; V: TRBV6-6; CDR3: CASSNTLSYNEQFF; DNA: TGTGCCAGCAGCAATACCCTCTCCTACAATGAGCAGTTCTTC
D: TRBD2; J: TRBJ2-1; size: NA; V: TRBV11-2; CDR3: CASSPSGDSSYNEQFF; DNA: TGTGCCAGCAGCCCTAGCGGGGACAGCTCCTACAATGAGCAGTTCTTC
D: TRBD1; J: TRBJ1-5; size: NA; V: TRBV27; CDR3: CASRGTARNQPQHF; DNA: TGTGCCAGCAGGGGGACAGCGAGAAATCAGCCCCAGCATTTT
D: TRBD1; J: TRBJ2-2; size: NA; V: TRBV4-2; CDR3: CASSQATDRGFTGELFF; DNA: TGTGCCAGCAGCCAAGCGACGGACAGGGGATTCACCGGGGAGCTGTTTTTT
D: NA; J: TRBJ2-2; size: NA; V: TRBV6-4; CDR3: CASSDQSAGELFF; DNA: TGTGCCAGCAGTGACCAGTCGGCCGGGGAGCTGTTTTTT
D: NA; J: TRBJ2-2; size: NA; V: TRBV10-1; CDR3: CASSESGGRELFF; DNA: TGCGCCAGCAGTGAGTCGGGGGGCAGGGAGCTGTTTTTT
D: TRBD2; J: TRBJ2-1; size: NA; V: TRBV11-3; CDR3: CASSLHSGRAYNEQFF; DNA: TGTGCCAGCAGCTTGCATAGCGGGAGAGCTTACAATGAGCAGTTCTTC
D: NA; J: TRBJ1-4; size: NA; V: TRBV5-1; CDR3: CASSLQRATNEKLFF; DNA: TGCGCCAGCAGCCTCCAGAGAGCAACTAATGAAAAACTGTTTTTT